Listed below are T cell receptor beta chains from one sample, sequenced in a study of blood T cell repertoires in COVID-19. The assay was immunoSEQ multiplex PCR, and TCRdb's table has in-frame clones only and misses some. The data show 390,000 or so clones, nearly 90% seen once. The sample consisted of peripheral blood. These receptors came from a man younger than 35 with active or convalescent COVID-19. CDR3s include the opening cysteine and the closing phenylalanine or tryptophan. A D gene is named only where the DNA matches it firmly. Size is stated for part of the rows, as once, few or many counts, or as a class when the clone is expanded.

CASSLGQGREETQYF	TGTGCCAGCAGCTTGGGACAGGGGAGGGAGGAGACCCAGTACTTC	TRBJ2-5	TRBD1	NA	TRBV7-9
CARSRFRGGVTGELFF	TGCGCCCGCAGTCGATTCCGGGGGGGCGTCACCGGGGAGCTGTTTTTT	TRBJ2-2	TRBD2	NA	TRBV4-3
CASRSPVGVIQYF	TGTGCCAGCAGATCCCCGGTGGGCGTCATTCAGTACTTC	TRBJ2-4	NA	NA	TRBV27
CSVEAGTGQYF	TGCAGCGTTGAGGCCGGGACTGGGCAGTACTTC	TRBJ2-7	NA	NA	TRBV29-1
CASRGSTGAYEQYF	TGTGCCAGCCGGGGGAGTACGGGAGCCTACGAGCAGTACTTC	TRBJ2-7	NA	NA	TRBV7-2
CASSILSSGGTDTQYF	TGTGCCAGTAGTATACTCTCTAGCGGGGGTACAGATACGCAGTATTTT	TRBJ2-3	TRBD2	NA	TRBV19
CASSMGGVSYEQYF	TGTGCCAGTAGTATGGGCGGGGTTTCCTACGAGCAGTACTTC	TRBJ2-7	NA	NA	TRBV19
CASSYGRGARRIEQYF	TGTGCCAGCAGTTACGGGAGGGGAGCGAGGAGGATCGAGCAGTACTTC	TRBJ2-7	TRBD2	NA	TRBV6-2/TRBV6-3
CASGLVNRGLSGYTF	TGTGCTAGTGGTTTGGTAAACAGGGGGCTCTCTGGCTACACCTTC	TRBJ1-2	TRBD1	NA	TRBV12-5
CASSLERGREQYF	TGTGCCAGCAGCTTAGAAAGGGGGCGCGAGCAGTACTTC	TRBJ2-7	TRBD1	NA	TRBV7-2
CASSQDRGHEQFF	TGTGCCAGCAGCCAGGACAGGGGTCATGAGCAGTTCTTC	TRBJ2-1	TRBD1	NA	TRBV7-3
CASSDRRQGGRNTIYF	TGTGCCAGCAGTGACCGCCGACAGGGCGGACGAAACACCATATATTTT	TRBJ1-3	TRBD1	NA	TRBV25-1
CASSKGGQAHTEAFF	TGTGCCAGCAGCAAAGGGGGACAGGCTCACACTGAAGCTTTCTTT	TRBJ1-1	TRBD1	NA	TRBV5-4
CASSREGGHQPQHF	TGTGCCAGCAGCCGGGAAGGGGGCCATCAGCCCCAGCATTTT	TRBJ1-5	TRBD1	NA	TRBV6-6
CASSYDIVYEQYF	TGTGCCAGCAGTTACGACATAGTATACGAGCAGTACTTC	TRBJ2-7	NA	NA	TRBV7-9
CASSLTTDTDTQYF	TGTGCCAGCAGTCTTACAACCGACACAGATACGCAGTATTTT	TRBJ2-3	NA	NA	TRBV25-1
CASWDSYPKDTQYF	TGTGCCAGTTGGGACAGTTACCCCAAAGATACGCAGTATTTT	TRBJ2-3	TRBD1	once	TRBV2
CASSRMTGGGNQPQHF	TGTGCCAGTAGTCGCATGACAGGGGGAGGAAATCAGCCCCAGCATTTT	TRBJ1-5	TRBD1	once	TRBV19
CASSQDWGEIGTEAFF	TGTGCCAGCAGCCAAGACTGGGGGGAGATTGGCACTGAAGCTTTCTTT	TRBJ1-1	NA	NA	TRBV14
CASSRGGRGREKLFF	TGTGCCAGTAGTAGGGGAGGCAGGGGGCGTGAAAAACTGTTTTTT	TRBJ1-4	TRBD1	NA	TRBV19
CASSLDGTGISDTQYF	TGCGCCAGCAGCTTGGATGGGACAGGGATATCGGATACGCAGTATTTT	TRBJ2-3	TRBD1	NA	TRBV5-1
CASSLAVTSGTNEQFF	TGTGCCAGCAGCTTAGCGGTGACTAGCGGGACCAATGAGCAGTTCTTC	TRBJ2-1	TRBD2	NA	TRBV7-9
CASSLGPRADEKLFF	TGTGCCAGCAGCTTAGGCCCCAGGGCCGATGAAAAACTGTTTTTT	TRBJ1-4	NA	NA	TRBV7-2
CTSTPRGANEKLFF	TGCACCAGCACCCCCCGGGGGGCTAATGAAAAACTGTTTTTT	TRBJ1-4	NA	NA	TRBV1
CATSRDDYYEQYF	TGTGCCACCAGCAGAGATGACTATTACGAGCAGTACTTC	TRBJ2-7	NA	NA	TRBV15
CASSPETTSSGNTIYF	TGTGCCAGCTCACCGGAGACTACGAGCTCTGGAAACACCATATATTTT	TRBJ1-3	NA	NA	TRBV18
CASSYSASIYEQYF	TGTGCCAGCAGTTATAGCGCCTCGATCTACGAGCAGTACTTC	TRBJ2-7	NA	NA	TRBV6-5
CASSLPTSGGEETQYF	TGTGCCAGCAGTCTACCGACTAGCGGGGGGGAAGAGACCCAGTACTTC	TRBJ2-5	TRBD2	NA	TRBV28
CASSRDGQADYTF	TGTGCCAGCAGCCGCGACGGACAGGCTGACTACACCTTC	TRBJ1-2	TRBD1	once	TRBV11-2
CASSPQLAGVIEQFF	TGCGCCAGCAGCCCCCAGTTAGCGGGAGTAATTGAGCAGTTCTTC	TRBJ2-1	TRBD2	NA	TRBV4-1
CASSPLDLGTGYNEQFF	TGTGCCAGCTCACCACTCGACCTGGGGACAGGGTACAATGAGCAGTTCTTC	TRBJ2-1	TRBD1	NA	TRBV18
CASSPIRTGLGSPLHF	TGTGCCAGCAGCCCCATAAGGACAGGGTTAGGTTCACCCCTCCACTTT	TRBJ1-6	TRBD1	NA	TRBV27
CASSPGGGVGSPLHF	TGTGCCAGCAGCCCCGGAGGGGGGGTGGGGTCACCCCTCCACTTT	TRBJ1-6	NA	NA	TRBV7-2
CASSLAPGQGSRRFF	TGTGCCAGCAGCTTGGCCCCCGGCCAGGGGTCTAGAAGGTTTTTT	TRBJ1-4	NA	NA	TRBV5-6